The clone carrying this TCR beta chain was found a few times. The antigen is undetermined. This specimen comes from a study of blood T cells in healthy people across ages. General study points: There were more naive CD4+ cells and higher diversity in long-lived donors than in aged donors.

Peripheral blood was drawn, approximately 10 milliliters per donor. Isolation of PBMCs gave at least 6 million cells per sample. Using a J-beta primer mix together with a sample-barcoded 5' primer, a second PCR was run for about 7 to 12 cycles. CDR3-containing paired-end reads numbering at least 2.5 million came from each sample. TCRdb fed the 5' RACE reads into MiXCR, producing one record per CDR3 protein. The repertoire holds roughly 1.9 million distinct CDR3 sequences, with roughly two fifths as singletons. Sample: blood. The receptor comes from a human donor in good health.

The CDR3 loop reads CASSQQTQGWETQYF. CDR3 DNA: TGCGCCAGCAGCCAACAGACTCAGGGGTGGGAGACCCAGTACTTC. The chain is built from TRBV5-1 and TRBJ2-5; D is possibly TRBD1 (6 bases). The CDR3 runs to 15 residues. Trimming left V 4 bases short and J 5 bases short, with 18 bases between. CDR1 SGHRS and CDR2 YFSETQ come from the germline V gene.